Presented here are 5 T cell receptor beta chains from one specimen sequenced in a study of post-analysis software for immune sequencing data. Regarding the study as a whole: TRBV5-6, TRBV5-1 and TRBV20-1 were among a few TRBV segments more frequent in patients than controls.

Unique-molecular-identifier-tagged TCR beta cDNA libraries were used. TCRdb used MiXCR to reprocess the PCR reads, holding one entry per CDR3 protein. This table holds some 450,000 distinct CDR3 sequences, under 55% found once. These TCRs' antigens remain unknown. Source material: blood. Every receptor here comes from a girl aged 10-17 years with multiple sclerosis.

The J gene is TRBJ2-2, the V gene TRBV9; D gene uncertain. Germline CDR1 and CDR2: SGDLS and YYNGEE. This CDR3 spans 13 amino acids. V lost 3 bases and J 4 bases, leaving 7 bases between the germline ends. The CDR3 region has the DNA TGTGCCAGCAGCGCCAGGACCACCGGGGAGCTGTTTTTT. As protein: CASSARTTGELFF. The whole variable domain, filled in from reference TRBV9 and TRBJ2-2, reads DSGVTQTPKHLITATGQRVTLRCSPRSGDLSVYWYQQSLDQGLQFLIQYYNGEERAKGNILERFSAQQFPDLHSELNLSSLELGDSALYFCASSARTTGELFFGEGSRLTVL.

This clonotype was picked up many times. In nucleotides, the CDR3 is TGCAGCGTCGGCCCGGGACAGGGCTCCTACGAGCAGTACTTC. Protein product: CSVGPGQGSYEQYF. The J gene is TRBJ2-7, the V gene TRBV29-1, with 9 bases that match TRBD1. V was clipped by 6 bases and J by 0 bases; unmatched bases: 6. Looked up from germline, CDR1 is SQVTM and CDR2 is ANQGSEA. The CDR3 runs 14 residues.

Remarks on this clonotype: This may stem from a read error, because a much larger clone lies one nucleotide away. The chain employs TRBV5-1 and TRBJ2-5, with TRBD2 matching over 11 bases. Losses at the gene ends were 4 bases for V and 7 bases for J; bases not matched to a gene: 12. CDR1 SGHRS and CDR2 YFSETQ come from the germline V gene. The CDR3 totals 16 residues. The CDR3 reads CASSPRLAGPEGTQYF. As DNA, the CDR3 is TGCGCCAGCAGCCCACGACTAGCGGGACCCGAAGGGACCCAGTACTTC.

V is TRBV30 and J is TRBJ2-1; D not certain. Trimming took off 1 base at V and 4 bases at J, with 5 bases between the two ends. This CDR3 region has 12 residues. The germline gives CDR1 GTSNPN, CDR2 SVGIG (reference sequence). The chain's CDR3 is CAWSGLYNEQFF. The CDR3 DNA sequence: TGTGCCTGGAGTGGGTTATACAATGAGCAGTTCTTC.

This clonotype was seen more than once but under ten times. The rearrangement links TRBV6-6 to TRBJ1-1; TRBD1 agrees at 8 bases. V shed 5 bases, J shed 10 bases, and the junction held 15 bases outside the gene matches. The germline V gene has CDR1 MNHNY and CDR2 SVGAGI (reference sequence). The CDR3 loop spans 15 amino acids. The CDR3 sequence is CASSPTGADLDGAFF. The CDR3 DNA follows: TGTGCCAGCAGTCCGACAGGGGCCGACCTTGATGGAGCTTTCTTT.